The present T cell receptor (beta chain) was sequenced within a study of T cell changes during pregnancy in multiple sclerosis. V lost 5 bases and J lost 5, with 13 bases in between. This CDR3 spans 14 amino acids. CDR1 KGHSH and CDR2 LQKENI come from the germline V gene. Clones were read by immunoSEQ multiplex PCR, and TCRdb kept only the in-frame ones, dropping some. Here the sample spans roughly 100,000 clones, 90% to 95% being singletons. This TCR derives from a female donor in good health, enrolled as a control in a pregnancy study. Source: peripheral blood, taken after pregnancy. V and J are TRBV18 and TRBJ1-5; a weak D match, TRBD1 (6 bases). CDR3 nucleotide sequence: TGTGCCAGCTCATTGTCAGGGGTAGATCAGCCCCAGCATTTT. Protein sequence: CASSLSGVDQPQHF.